This TCR beta chain is from a study of T cell responses to AZD1222 COVID-19 vaccine. Study summary: Samples with a second dose at about 4 or about 12 weeks were pooled together. Study-wide findings and caveats: Baseline antibody screening turned up just 6 or 7 seropositive AZD1222 recipients. Spike-specific TCR depth and breadth grew after two AZD1222 doses. Vaccine-associated CD4 TCRs ranged over spike, dominating at 160-218 and 743-854.

A note on this clone: What it recognizes is unknown.

Using immunoSEQ multiplex PCR, the repertoire was profiled, and TCRdb retains in-frame clones only, with some absent. The table shows fewer than 110,000 clones, with about nine tenths occurring only once. The receptor was derived from an adult in good health. The source was peripheral blood, collected on day 0 of AZD1222 vaccination.

CDR3 sequence (DNA): TGTGCCAGCAGCCAAGATTTCGGGGTTAATTCACCCCTCCACTTT. This encodes CASSQDFGVNSPLHF. The chain employs TRBV3-1 (or the pseudogene TRBV3-2) and TRBJ1-6; the D is unclear. Trimming left V 0 bases short and J 6 bases short, with 9 bases between. Germline V gene lookup returns CDR1 LGHDT and CDR2 YNNKEL (reference sequence). This CDR3 has 15 amino acids.